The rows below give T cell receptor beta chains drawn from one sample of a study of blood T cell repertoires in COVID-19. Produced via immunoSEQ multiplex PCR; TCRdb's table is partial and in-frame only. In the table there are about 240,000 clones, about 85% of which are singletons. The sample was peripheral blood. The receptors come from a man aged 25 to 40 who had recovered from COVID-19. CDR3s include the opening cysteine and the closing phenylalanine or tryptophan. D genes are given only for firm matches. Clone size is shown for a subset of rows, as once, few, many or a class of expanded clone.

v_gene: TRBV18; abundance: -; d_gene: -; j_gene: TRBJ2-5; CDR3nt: TGTGCCAGCTCACCAGACCCCGGGACATCACAAGAGACCCAGTACTTC; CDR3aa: CASSPDPGTSQETQYF
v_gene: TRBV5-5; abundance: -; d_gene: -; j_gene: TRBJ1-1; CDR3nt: TGTGCCAGCAGCGTAGGACAGTTGAACACTGAAGCTTTCTTT; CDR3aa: CASSVGQLNTEAFF
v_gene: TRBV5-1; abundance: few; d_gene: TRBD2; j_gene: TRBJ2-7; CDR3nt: TGCGCCAGCAGCTCGGGACTAGCGGGGGGGCCGTTCGAAGAGCAGTACTTC; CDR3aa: CASSSGLAGGPFEEQYF
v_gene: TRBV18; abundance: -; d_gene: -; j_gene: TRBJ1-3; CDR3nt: TGTGCCAGCTCGCCCCCGACTGGAGACCGAGGAAACACCATATATTTT; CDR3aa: CASSPPTGDRGNTIYF
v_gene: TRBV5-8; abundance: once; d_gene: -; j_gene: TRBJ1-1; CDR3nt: TGTGCCAGCAGCCGGGGAGGAGACAGCGTTAACACTGAAGCTTTCTTT; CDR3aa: CASSRGGDSVNTEAFF
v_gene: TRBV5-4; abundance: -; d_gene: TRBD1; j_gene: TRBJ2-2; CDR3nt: TGTGCCAGCAACGAGGGGGCAGTCGGGGAGCTGTTTTTT; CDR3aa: CASNEGAVGELFF
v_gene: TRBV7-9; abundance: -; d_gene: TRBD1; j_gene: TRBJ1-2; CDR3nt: TGTGCCAGCAGCTTAGCGACACCCTGGACAGGGGGTAGTGGCTACACCTTC; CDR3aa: CASSLATPWTGGSGYTF
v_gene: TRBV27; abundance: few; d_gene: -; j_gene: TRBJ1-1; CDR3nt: TGTGCCAGCAGTTCCAAGGGGTCGGACACTGAAGCTTTCTTT; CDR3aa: CASSSKGSDTEAFF
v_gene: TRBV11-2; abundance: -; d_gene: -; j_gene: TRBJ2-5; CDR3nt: TGTGCCAGCAGCATAAGCGACGGCCGGAAAGAGACCCAGTACTTC; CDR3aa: CASSISDGRKETQYF
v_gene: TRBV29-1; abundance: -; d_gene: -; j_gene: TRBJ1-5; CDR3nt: TGCAGCGTTGAAGATCGAGGGAGCAATCAGCCCCAGCATTTT; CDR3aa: CSVEDRGSNQPQHF
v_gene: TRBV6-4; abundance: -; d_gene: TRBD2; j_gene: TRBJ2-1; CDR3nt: TGTGCCAGCAGTGTCAGAGCGGGGGATCACAATGAGCAGTTCTTC; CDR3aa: CASSVRAGDHNEQFF
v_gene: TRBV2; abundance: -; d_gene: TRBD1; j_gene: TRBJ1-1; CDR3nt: TGTGCCAGCAGAACGAGGACAGGGAACACTGAAGCTTTCTTT; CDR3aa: CASRTRTGNTEAFF
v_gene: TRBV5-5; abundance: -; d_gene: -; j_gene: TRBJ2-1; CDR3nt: TGTGCCAGCAGCTTAGGAGTACGTGAGCAGTTCTTC; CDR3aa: CASSLGVREQFF
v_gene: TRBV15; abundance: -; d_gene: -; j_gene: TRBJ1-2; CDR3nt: TGTGCCACCAGCAGAGTTAGGGGTGGCTACACCTTC; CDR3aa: CATSRVRGGYTF
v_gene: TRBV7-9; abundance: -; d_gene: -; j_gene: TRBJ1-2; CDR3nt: TGTGCCAGCAGCTTAGGGGGACATCCCTATGGCTACACCTTC; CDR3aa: CASSLGGHPYGYTF
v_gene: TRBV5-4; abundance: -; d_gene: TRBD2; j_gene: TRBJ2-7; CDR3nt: TGTGCCAGTTCTAGCGGGGGTCCCTACGAGCAGTACTTC; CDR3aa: CASSSGGPYEQYF
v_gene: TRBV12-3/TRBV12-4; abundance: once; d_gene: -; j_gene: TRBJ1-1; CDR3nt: TGTGCCAGCAGTCCTCCCGGAGGCACTGAAGCTTTCTTT; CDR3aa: CASSPPGGTEAFF
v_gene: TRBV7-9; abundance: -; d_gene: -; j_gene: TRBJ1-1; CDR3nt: TGTGCCAGCAGCTTACGAGGAAACACTGAAGCTTTCTTT; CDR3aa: CASSLRGNTEAFF
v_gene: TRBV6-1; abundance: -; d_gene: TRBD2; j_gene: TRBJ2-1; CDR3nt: TGTGCCAGCAGTAAAGGACTAGCGGGGGGGAAGGATGAGCAGTTCTTC; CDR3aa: CASSKGLAGGKDEQFF
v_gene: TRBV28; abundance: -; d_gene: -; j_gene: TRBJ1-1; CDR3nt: TGTGCCAGCAGTTTAAGCCGACTCATGAACACTGAAGCTTTCTTT; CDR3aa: CASSLSRLMNTEAFF
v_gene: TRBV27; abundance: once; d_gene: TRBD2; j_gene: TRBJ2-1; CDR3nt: TGTGCCAGCAGTCCCAGGGCTAGCGGGGGAGCTGAGCAGTTCTTC; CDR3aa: CASSPRASGGAEQFF
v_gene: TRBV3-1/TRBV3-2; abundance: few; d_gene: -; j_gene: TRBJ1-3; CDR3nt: TGTGCCAGCAGCCAAGATCTCAGCTCTGGAAACACCATATATTTT; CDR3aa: CASSQDLSSGNTIYF
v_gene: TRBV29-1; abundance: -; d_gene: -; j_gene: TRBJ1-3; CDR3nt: TGCAGCGTTGAATGGGGAGGGACCACTTCTGGAAACACCATATATTTT; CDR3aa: CSVEWGGTTSGNTIYF
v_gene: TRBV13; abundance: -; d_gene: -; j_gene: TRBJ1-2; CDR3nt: TGTGCCAGCAGTTCGAATCTTGATCTGACGGGTATCTATGGCTACACCTTC; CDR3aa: CASSSNLDLTGIYGYTF
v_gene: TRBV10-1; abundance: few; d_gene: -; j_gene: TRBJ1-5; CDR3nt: TGCGCCAGCAGTGAGTCCCGGAGCCGTCAGCCCCAGCATTTT; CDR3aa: CASSESRSRQPQHF
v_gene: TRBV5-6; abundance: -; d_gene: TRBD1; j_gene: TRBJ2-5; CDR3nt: TGTGCCAGCAGTGGGGGACAGGGACAAGAGACCCAGTACTTC; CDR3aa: CASSGGQGQETQYF
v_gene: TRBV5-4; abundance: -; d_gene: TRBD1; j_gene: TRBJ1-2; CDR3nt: TGTGCCAGCACCCTGGACCTCAGGGGGGGCTACACCTTC; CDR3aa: CASTLDLRGGYTF
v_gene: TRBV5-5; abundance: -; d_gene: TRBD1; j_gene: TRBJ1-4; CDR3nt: TGTGCCAGCAGCTCAGGGGGACAGGGGTACGAAAAACTGTTTTTT; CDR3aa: CASSSGGQGYEKLFF
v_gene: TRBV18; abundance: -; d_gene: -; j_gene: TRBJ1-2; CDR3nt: TGTGCCAGCTCACCGGGGGCTGGTGGCTACACCTTC; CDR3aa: CASSPGAGGYTF
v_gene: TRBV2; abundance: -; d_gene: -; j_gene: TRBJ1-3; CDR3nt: TGTGCCAGCGGCATAGACACCCCAGTTGGAAACACCATATATTTT; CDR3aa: CASGIDTPVGNTIYF
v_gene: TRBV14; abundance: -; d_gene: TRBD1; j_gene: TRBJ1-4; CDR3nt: TGTGCCAGCAGCCGGTCAGGGGGAAAGGAAAAACTGTTTTTT; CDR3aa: CASSRSGGKEKLFF
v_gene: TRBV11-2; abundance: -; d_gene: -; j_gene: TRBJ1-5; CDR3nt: TGTGCCAGCAGCCCAACAGACAGGAATCAGCCCCAGCATTTT; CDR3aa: CASSPTDRNQPQHF
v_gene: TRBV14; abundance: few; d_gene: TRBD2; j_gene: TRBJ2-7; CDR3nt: TGTGCCAGCAGCCAAGATCGGACTAGCGGGGGATCCTACGAGCAGTACTTC; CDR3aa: CASSQDRTSGGSYEQYF
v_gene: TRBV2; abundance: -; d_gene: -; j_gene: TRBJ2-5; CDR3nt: TGTGCCAGCAGATGGGGGAGGGAGACCCAGTACTTC; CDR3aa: CASRWGRETQYF
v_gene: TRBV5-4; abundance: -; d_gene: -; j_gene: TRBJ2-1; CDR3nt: TGTGCCAGCAGCCCCGGGGGTAATGAGCAGTTCTTC; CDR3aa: CASSPGGNEQFF
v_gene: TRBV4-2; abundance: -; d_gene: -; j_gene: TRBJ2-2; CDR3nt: TGTGCCAGCAGCCAAGGGGGGGGCGGGATGCGCACCGGGGAGCTGTTTTTT; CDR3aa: CASSQGGGGMRTGELFF
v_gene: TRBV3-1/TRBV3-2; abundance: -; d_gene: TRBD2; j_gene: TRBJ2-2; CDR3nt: TGTGCCAGCAGCATGCTAGCGGGGAGACGAACCGGGGAGCTGTTTTTT; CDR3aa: CASSMLAGRRTGELFF
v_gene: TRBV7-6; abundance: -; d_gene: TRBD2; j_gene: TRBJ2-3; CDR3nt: TGTGCCAGCAGGCTACTAGCGGGGGGGCCCTTTAGCACAGATACGCAGTATTTT; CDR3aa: CASRLLAGGPFSTDTQYF
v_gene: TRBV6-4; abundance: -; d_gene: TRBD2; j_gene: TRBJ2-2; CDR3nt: TGTGCCAGCAGTGACTCGGTAGCGGGGACCGGGGAGCTGTTTTTT; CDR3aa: CASSDSVAGTGELFF
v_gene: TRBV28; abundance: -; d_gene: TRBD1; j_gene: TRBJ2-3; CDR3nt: TGTGCCAGCAGCCCCACCAGACAGGGAATAAAAACAGATACGCAGTATTTT; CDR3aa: CASSPTRQGIKTDTQYF
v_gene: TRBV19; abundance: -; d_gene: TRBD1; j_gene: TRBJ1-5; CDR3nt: TGTGCCAGTAGTATCCCGGGACAGACTCAGCCCCAGCATTTT; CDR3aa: CASSIPGQTQPQHF
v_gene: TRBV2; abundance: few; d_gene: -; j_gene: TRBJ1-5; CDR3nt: TGTGCCAGCCAGGCAGGGCATAGCAATCAGCCCCAGCATTTT; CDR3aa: CASQAGHSNQPQHF
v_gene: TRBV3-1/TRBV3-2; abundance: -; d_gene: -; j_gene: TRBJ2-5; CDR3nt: TGTGCCAGCAGCCAAGAAGGGGACATGAAAGAGACCCAGTACTTC; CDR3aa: CASSQEGDMKETQYF
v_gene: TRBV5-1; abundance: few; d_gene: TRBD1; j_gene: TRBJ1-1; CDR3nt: TGCGCCAGCAGCCCCTTACAGGGGGCGTTAACTGAAGCTTTCTTT; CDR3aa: CASSPLQGALTEAFF